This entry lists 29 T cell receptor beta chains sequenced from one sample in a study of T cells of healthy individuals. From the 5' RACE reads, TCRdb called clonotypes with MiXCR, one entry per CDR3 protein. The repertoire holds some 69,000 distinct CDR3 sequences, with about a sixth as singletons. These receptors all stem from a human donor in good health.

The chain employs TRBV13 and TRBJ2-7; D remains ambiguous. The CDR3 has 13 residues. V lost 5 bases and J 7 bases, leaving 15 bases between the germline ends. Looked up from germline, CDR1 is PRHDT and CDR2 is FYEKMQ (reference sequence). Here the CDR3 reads CASSLRGPGEQYF. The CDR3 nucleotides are TGTGCCAGCAGCCTACGTGGTCCAGGAGAGCAGTACTTC.

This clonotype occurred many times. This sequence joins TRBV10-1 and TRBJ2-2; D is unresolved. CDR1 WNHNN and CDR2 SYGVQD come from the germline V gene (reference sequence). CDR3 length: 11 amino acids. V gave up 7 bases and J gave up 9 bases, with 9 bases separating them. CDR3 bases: TGCGCCAGCACCCTTTGTAGGGAGCTGTTTTTT. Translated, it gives CASTLCRELFF.

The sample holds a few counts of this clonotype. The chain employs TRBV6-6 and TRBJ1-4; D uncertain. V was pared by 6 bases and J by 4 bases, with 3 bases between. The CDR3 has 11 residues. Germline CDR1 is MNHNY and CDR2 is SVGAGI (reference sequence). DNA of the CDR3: TGTGCCAGCAGCGGTAATGAAAAACTGTTTTTT. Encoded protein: CASSGNEKLFF.

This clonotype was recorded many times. The CDR3 DNA sequence: TGCAGCGTAATACTGACCGATGGGAGCTCCTACGAGCAGTACTTC. It codes for CSVILTDGSSYEQYF. The gene calls are TRBV29-1 and TRBJ2-7; the D gene is possibly TRBD2 (5 bases). V was cut by 6 bases and J by 0 bases, with 18 bases left in between. Germline V CDR1 and CDR2: SQVTM, ANQGSEA. The CDR3 consists of 15 residues.

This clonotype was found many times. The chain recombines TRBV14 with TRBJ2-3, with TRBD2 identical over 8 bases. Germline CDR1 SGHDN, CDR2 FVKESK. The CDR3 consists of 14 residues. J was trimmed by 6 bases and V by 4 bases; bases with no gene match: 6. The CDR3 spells CASSPIAGTDTQYF. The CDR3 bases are TGTGCCAGCAGCCCAATAGCGGGAACGGATACGCAGTATTTT.

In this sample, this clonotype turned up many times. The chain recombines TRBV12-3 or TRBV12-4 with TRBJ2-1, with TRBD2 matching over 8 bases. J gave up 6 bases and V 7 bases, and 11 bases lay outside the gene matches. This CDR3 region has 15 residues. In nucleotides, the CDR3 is TGTGCCAGCAATGAGAGAAGCGGGAGTGGCAATGAGCAGTTCTTC. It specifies CASNERSGSGNEQFF.

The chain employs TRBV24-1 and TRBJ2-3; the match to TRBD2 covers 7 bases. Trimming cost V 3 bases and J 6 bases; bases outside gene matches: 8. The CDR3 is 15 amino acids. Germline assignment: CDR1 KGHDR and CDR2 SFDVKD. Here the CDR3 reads CATSDNGGRSDTQYF. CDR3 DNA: TGTGCCACCAGTGATAACGGCGGGAGAAGTGATACGCAGTATTTT.

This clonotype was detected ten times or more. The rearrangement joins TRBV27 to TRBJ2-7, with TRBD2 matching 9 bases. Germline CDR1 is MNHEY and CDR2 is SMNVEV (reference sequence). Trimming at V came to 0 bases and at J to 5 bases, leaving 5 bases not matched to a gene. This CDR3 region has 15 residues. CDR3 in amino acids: CASSLSPSGKNEQYF. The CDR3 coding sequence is TGTGCCAGCAGTTTATCGCCTAGCGGGAAAAACGAGCAGTACTTC.

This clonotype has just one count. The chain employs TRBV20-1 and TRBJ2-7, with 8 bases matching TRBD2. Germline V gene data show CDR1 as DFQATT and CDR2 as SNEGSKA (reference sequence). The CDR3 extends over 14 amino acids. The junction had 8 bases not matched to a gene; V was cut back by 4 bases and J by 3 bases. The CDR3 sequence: CSANYASGFYEQYF. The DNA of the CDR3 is TGCAGTGCTAATTACGCTAGCGGGTTCTACGAGCAGTACTTC.

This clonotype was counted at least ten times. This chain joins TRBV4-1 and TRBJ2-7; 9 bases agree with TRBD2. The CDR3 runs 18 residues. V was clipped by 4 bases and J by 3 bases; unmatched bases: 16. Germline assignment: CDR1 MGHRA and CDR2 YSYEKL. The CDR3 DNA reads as TGCGCCAGCAGCCCACAGGAAGCGGTCCTAGCGGGGAACTACGAGCAGTACTTC. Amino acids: CASSPQEAVLAGNYEQYF.

CDR3 in DNA: TGTGCCAGCAGTGAAGAGGGCCCTCGCACAGATACGCAGTATTTT. It encodes CASSEEGPRTDTQYF. V and J are TRBV2 and TRBJ2-3; D is ambiguous. V was cut by 1 base and J by 1 base, with 9 bases left in between. The CDR3 is 15 residues long. Germline V gene sequence: CDR1 SNHLY, CDR2 FYNNEI.

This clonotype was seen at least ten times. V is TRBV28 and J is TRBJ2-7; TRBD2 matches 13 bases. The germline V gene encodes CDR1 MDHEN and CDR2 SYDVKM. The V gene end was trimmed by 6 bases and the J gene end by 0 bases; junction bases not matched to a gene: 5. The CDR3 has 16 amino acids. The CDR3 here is CASRLGLAGSSYEQYF. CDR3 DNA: TGTGCCAGCAGGTTGGGACTAGCGGGGAGCTCCTACGAGCAGTACTTC.

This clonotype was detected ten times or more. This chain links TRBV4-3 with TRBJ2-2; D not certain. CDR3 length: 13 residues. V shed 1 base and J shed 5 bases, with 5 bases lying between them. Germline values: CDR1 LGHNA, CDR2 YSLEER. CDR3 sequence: CASSQAGTGELFF. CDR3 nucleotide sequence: TGCGCCAGCAGCCAAGCGGGTACCGGGGAGCTGTTTTTT.

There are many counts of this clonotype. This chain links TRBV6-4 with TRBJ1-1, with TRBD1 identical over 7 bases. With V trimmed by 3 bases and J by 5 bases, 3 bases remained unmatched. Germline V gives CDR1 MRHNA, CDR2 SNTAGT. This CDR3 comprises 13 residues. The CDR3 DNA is TGTGCCAGCAGTGAGACAGGGAGTACTGAAGCTTTCTTT. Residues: CASSETGSTEAFF.

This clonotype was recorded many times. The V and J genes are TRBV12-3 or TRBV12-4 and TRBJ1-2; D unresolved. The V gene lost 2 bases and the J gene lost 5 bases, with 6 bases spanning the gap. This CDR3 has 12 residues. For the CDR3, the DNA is TGTGCCAGCAGTTTAAACCTTTATGGCTACACCTTC. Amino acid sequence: CASSLNLYGYTF.

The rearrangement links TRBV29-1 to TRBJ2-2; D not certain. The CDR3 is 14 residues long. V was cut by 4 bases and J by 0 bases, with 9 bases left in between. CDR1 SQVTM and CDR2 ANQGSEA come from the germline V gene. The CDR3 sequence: CSVVARTNTGELFF. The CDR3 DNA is TGCAGCGTTGTGGCCAGAACGAACACCGGGGAGCTGTTTTTT.

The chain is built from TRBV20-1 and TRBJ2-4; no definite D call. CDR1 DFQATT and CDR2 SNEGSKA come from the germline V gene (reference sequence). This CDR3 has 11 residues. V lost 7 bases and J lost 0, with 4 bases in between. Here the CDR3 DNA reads TGCAGTGTGATAGCCAAAAACATTCAGTACTTC. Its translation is CSVIAKNIQYF.

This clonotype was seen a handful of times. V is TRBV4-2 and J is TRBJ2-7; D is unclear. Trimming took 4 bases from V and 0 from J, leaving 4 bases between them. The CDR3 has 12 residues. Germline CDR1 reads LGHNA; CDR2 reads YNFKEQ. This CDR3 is CASSRGSYEQYF. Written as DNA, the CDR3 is TGTGCCAGCAGCCGAGGCTCCTACGAGCAGTACTTC.

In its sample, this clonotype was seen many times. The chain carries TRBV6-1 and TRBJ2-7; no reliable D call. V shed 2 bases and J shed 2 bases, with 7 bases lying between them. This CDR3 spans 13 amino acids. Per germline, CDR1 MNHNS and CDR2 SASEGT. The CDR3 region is CASSESPAYEQYF. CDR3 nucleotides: TGTGCCAGCAGTGAAAGTCCAGCCTACGAGCAGTACTTC.

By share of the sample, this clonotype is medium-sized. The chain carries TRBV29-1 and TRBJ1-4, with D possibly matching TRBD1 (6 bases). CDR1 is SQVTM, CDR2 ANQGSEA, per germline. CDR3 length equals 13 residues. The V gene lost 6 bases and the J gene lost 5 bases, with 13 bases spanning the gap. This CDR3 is CSVQGVPNEKLFF. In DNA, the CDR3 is TGCAGCGTACAGGGAGTTCCGAATGAAAAACTGTTTTTT.

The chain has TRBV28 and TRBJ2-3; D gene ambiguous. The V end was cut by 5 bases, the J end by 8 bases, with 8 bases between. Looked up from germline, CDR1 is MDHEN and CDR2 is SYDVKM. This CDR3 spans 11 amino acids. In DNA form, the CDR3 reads TGTGCCAGCAGTAGGGTTGGTACGCAGTATTTT. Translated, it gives CASSRVGTQYF.

CDR3 region: CASSPPGSETQYF. The CDR3, as DNA: TGTGCCAGCAGCCCTCCCGGGAGTGAGACCCAGTACTTC. The gene calls are TRBV3-1 and TRBJ2-5, with a possible D match to TRBD2 (6 bases). Deletions cut 4 bases from V and 5 bases from J, with 11 bases between. The CDR3 has 13 residues. CDR1 is LGHDT and CDR2 is YNNKEL in the germline V gene (reference sequence).

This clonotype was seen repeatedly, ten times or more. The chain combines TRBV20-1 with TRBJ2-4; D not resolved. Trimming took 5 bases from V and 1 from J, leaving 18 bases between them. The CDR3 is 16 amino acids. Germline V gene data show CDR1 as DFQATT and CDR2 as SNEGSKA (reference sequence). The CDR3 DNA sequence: TGCAGTGCTCCCTCAGGCGGTAGTTGGGCCAAAAACATTCAGTACTTC. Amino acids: CSAPSGGSWAKNIQYF.

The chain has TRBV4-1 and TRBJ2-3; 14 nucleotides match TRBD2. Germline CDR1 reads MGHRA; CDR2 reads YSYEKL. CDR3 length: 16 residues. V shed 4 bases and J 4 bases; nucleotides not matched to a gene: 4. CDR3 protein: CASSPSGLAGADTQYF. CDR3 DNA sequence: TGCGCCAGCAGCCCTTCGGGACTAGCGGGAGCAGATACGCAGTATTTT.

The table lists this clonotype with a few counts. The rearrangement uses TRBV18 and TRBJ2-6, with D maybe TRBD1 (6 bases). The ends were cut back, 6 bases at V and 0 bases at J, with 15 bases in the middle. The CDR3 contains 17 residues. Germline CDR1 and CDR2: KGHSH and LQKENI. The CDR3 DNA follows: TGTGCCAGCTCCGACAGGTCTCCAAGCTCTGGGGCCAACGTCCTGACTTTC. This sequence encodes CASSDRSPSSGANVLTF. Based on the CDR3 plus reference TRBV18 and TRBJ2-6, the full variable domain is NAGVMQNPRHLVRRRGQEARLRCSPMKGHSHVYWYRQLPEEGLKFMVYLQKENIIDESGMPKERFSAEFPKEGPSILRIQQVVRGDSAAYFCASSDRSPSSGANVLTFGAGSRLTVL.

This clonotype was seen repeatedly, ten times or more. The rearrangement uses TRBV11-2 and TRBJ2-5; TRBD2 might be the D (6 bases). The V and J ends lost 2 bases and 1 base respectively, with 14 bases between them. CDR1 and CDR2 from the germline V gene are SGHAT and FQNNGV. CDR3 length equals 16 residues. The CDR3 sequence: CASSLSSGVTQETQYF. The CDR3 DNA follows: TGTGCCAGCAGCTTAAGTTCGGGGGTAACCCAAGAGACCCAGTACTTC.

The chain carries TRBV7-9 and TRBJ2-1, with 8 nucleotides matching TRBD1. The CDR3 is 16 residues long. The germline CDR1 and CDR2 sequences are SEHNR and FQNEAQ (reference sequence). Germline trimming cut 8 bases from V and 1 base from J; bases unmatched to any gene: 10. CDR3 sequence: CASSTQGGRSYNEQFF. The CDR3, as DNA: TGTGCCAGCTCAACACAGGGGGGCCGGTCCTACAATGAGCAGTTCTTC.

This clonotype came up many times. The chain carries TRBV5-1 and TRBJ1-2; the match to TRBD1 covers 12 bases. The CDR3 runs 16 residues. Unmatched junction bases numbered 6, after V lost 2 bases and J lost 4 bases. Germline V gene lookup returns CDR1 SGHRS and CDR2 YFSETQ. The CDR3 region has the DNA TGCGCCAGCAGCTTAAGGGACAGGGGGCGCAGCTATGGCTACACCTTC. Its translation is CASSLRDRGRSYGYTF.

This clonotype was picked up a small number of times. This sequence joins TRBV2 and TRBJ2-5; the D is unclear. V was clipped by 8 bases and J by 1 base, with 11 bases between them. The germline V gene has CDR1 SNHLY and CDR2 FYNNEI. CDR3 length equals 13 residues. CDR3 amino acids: CASFLDTQETQYF. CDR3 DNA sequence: TGTGCCAGCTTCTTAGACACCCAAGAGACCCAGTACTTC.